The rows below give T cell receptor beta chains drawn from one sample of a study of T cell responses to AZD1222 COVID-19 vaccine. Sequenced by immunoSEQ multiplex PCR; TCRdb stores in-frame clones only, minus some. The sample shows around 130,000 clones, around 94% of them seen only once. The sample was peripheral blood, taken on day 0 of AZD1222 vaccination. The source of these receptors is an adult in good health. Each CDR3 is given with its conserved first and last residue. D genes are given only for firm matches. The size field is filled for only some rows; it gives once, few, many or a size class.

D: TRBD1; J: TRBJ1-2; size: once; V: TRBV9; CDR3: CASSVLPLGQGGFSYGYTF
D: TRBD2; J: TRBJ2-7; size: .; V: TRBV18; CDR3: CASSPGTSGYEQYF
D: .; J: TRBJ1-5; size: .; V: TRBV19; CDR3: CASSMPDQPQHF
D: .; J: TRBJ2-1; size: .; V: TRBV4-3; CDR3: CASSQGLHRSYNEQFF
D: .; J: TRBJ1-1; size: .; V: TRBV9; CDR3: CASAAQAVELNTEAFF
D: .; J: TRBJ1-3; size: .; V: TRBV5-1; CDR3: CASSFGRPSSGNTIYF
D: TRBD2; J: TRBJ2-1; size: .; V: TRBV12-5; CDR3: CASGGLAGVYNEQFF
D: .; J: TRBJ1-1; size: .; V: TRBV5-1; CDR3: CASSLAGQRNTEAFF
D: .; J: TRBJ1-6; size: .; V: TRBV5-4; CDR3: CASRLDQDGDNSPLHF
D: TRBD2; J: TRBJ2-2; size: .; V: TRBV3-1/TRBV3-2; CDR3: CASSQGAGGTGELFF
D: TRBD1; J: TRBJ2-3; size: .; V: TRBV30; CDR3: CAWSVQGVDSTDTQYF
D: TRBD1; J: TRBJ1-4; size: .; V: TRBV6-6; CDR3: CASSRQGFNEKLFF
D: .; J: TRBJ1-4; size: .; V: TRBV4-2; CDR3: CASSRESQGPEKLFF
D: .; J: TRBJ2-1; size: .; V: TRBV30; CDR3: CAWSVYRTVYNEQFF
D: .; J: TRBJ1-5; size: .; V: TRBV2; CDR3: CASSEEQGGQPQHF
D: TRBD1; J: TRBJ2-7; size: .; V: TRBV7-9; CDR3: CASSLGQGRSEQYF
D: .; J: TRBJ2-2; size: .; V: TRBV19; CDR3: CASTLRENTGELFF
D: TRBD2; J: TRBJ2-5; size: .; V: TRBV11-2; CDR3: CASSSLAGGPAQYF
D: .; J: TRBJ2-1; size: .; V: TRBV19; CDR3: CASSIGDSGRNEQFF
D: .; J: TRBJ2-7; size: .; V: TRBV4-2; CDR3: CASSQTRLGEQYF
D: TRBD2; J: TRBJ2-5; size: once; V: TRBV28; CDR3: CASSLRGTSQETQYF
D: .; J: TRBJ2-3; size: once; V: TRBV6-6; CDR3: CASSAGSTTDTQYF
D: .; J: TRBJ2-1; size: .; V: TRBV3-1/TRBV3-2; CDR3: CASSREPGHEQFF
D: .; J: TRBJ1-1; size: .; V: TRBV28; CDR3: CASNSYHGMNTEAFF
D: .; J: TRBJ2-7; size: .; V: TRBV27; CDR3: CASSFSGLPYEQYF
D: .; J: TRBJ2-1; size: once; V: TRBV30; CDR3: CAWSMGYEQFF
D: .; J: TRBJ2-2; size: .; V: TRBV19; CDR3: CASSISASHGVNTGELFF
D: .; J: TRBJ1-2; size: .; V: TRBV28; CDR3: CASSPGLYGYTF
D: TRBD1; J: TRBJ2-5; size: .; V: TRBV11-2; CDR3: CASSKGQGQETQYF
D: TRBD1; J: TRBJ1-6; size: .; V: TRBV30; CDR3: CAWSVPTGVTSPLHF
D: .; J: TRBJ2-3; size: .; V: TRBV4-1; CDR3: CASSQDEGRTDTQYF
D: .; J: TRBJ1-1; size: few; V: TRBV4-3; CDR3: CASSQGLGPWNTEAFF
D: .; J: TRBJ1-1; size: .; V: TRBV4-1; CDR3: CASRSATMNTEAFF
D: TRBD1; J: TRBJ2-7; size: once; V: TRBV9; CDR3: CASSTAGTGGVEQYF
D: .; J: TRBJ2-3; size: .; V: TRBV7-9; CDR3: CASSFSSGTITDTQYF
D: .; J: TRBJ2-2; size: .; V: TRBV7-9; CDR3: CASIDGIYPNTGELFF
D: TRBD1; J: TRBJ2-3; size: .; V: TRBV19; CDR3: CASSSDLGQGNKGHTDTQYF
D: .; J: TRBJ2-1; size: .; V: TRBV11-3; CDR3: CASSRANNEQFF
D: TRBD1; J: TRBJ1-5; size: .; V: TRBV5-6; CDR3: CASSLQGYNQPQHF
D: TRBD1; J: TRBJ1-2; size: .; V: TRBV27; CDR3: CASSRPSGQGLYGYTF
D: TRBD1; J: TRBJ2-5; size: .; V: TRBV9; CDR3: CASSGYGTGGGKTQYF
D: TRBD2; J: TRBJ2-7; size: .; V: TRBV9; CDR3: CASSVGTSGSYEQYF
D: TRBD1; J: TRBJ2-7; size: once; V: TRBV11-2; CDR3: CASSRNSGTGEEGQYF
D: TRBD1; J: TRBJ1-1; size: .; V: TRBV6-5; CDR3: CASSPPGGLSEAFF
D: .; J: TRBJ2-2; size: .; V: TRBV9; CDR3: CASSEANTGELFF
D: TRBD2; J: TRBJ2-7; size: few; V: TRBV6-6; CDR3: CASSYPPAGGTYEQYF
D: TRBD1; J: TRBJ1-1; size: .; V: TRBV27; CDR3: CASSPGQGAQFDTEAFF
D: .; J: TRBJ1-6; size: .; V: TRBV6-1; CDR3: CASSEVWQGSSPLHF
D: .; J: TRBJ2-5; size: .; V: TRBV9; CDR3: CASSPSSLTPKETQYF
D: .; J: TRBJ1-2; size: .; V: TRBV7-9; CDR3: CASSLGTYGYTF
D: .; J: TRBJ2-7; size: .; V: TRBV5-1; CDR3: CASSLGRDEQYF
D: .; J: TRBJ2-5; size: .; V: TRBV18; CDR3: CASSPPSPETQYF
D: .; J: TRBJ2-7; size: .; V: TRBV7-9; CDR3: CASSRDYEQYF
D: .; J: TRBJ2-2; size: .; V: TRBV5-4; CDR3: CASIVTNTGELFF
D: .; J: TRBJ1-1; size: .; V: TRBV7-2; CDR3: CASSLGVLGVTEAFF
D: TRBD2; J: TRBJ2-1; size: once; V: TRBV5-4; CDR3: CASSPSSGLARGNEQFF
D: .; J: TRBJ2-3; size: .; V: TRBV3-1/TRBV3-2; CDR3: CASSQVGDPGDTQYF